This record concerns one T cell receptor beta chain sequence. This entry belongs to a study of cytomegalovirus exposure and HLA in healthy donors. This CDR3 contains 16 residues. Germline CDR1 and CDR2: SGHTA and FQGNSA. The junction had 4 bases not matched to a gene; V was cut back by 0 bases and J by 6 bases. Amplification used 60 Vbeta primers and 13 Jbeta primers. Some clones are missing from TCRdb's copy, which holds only in-frame ones; the method was immunoSEQ multiplex PCR. The table shows 150,000 to 190,000 clones, with around 82% occurring only once. The V gene is TRBV7-2, the J gene TRBJ1-6, with TRBD1 matching over 8 bases. Input material: PBMCs. The sequence derives from a woman between 45 and 60 years old in good health and CMV-seropositive. CDR3 DNA: TGTGCCAGCAGCTTAGCTATAGGACAGGGTAATTCACCCCTCCACTTT. Residues: CASSLAIGQGNSPLHF.